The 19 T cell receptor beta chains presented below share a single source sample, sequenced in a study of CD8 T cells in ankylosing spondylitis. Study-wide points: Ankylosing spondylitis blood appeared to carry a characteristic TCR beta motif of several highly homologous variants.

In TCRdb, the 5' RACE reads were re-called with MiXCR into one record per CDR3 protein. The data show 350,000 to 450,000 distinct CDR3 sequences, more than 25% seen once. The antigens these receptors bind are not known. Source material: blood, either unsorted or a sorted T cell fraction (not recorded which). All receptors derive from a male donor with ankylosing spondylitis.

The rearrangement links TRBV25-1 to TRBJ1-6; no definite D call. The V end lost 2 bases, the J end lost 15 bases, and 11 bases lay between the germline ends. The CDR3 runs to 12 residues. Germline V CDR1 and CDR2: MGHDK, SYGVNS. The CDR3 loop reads CASSEGLGLLHF. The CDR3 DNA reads TGTGCCAGCAGTGAAGGGTTAGGCCTCCTCCACTTT.

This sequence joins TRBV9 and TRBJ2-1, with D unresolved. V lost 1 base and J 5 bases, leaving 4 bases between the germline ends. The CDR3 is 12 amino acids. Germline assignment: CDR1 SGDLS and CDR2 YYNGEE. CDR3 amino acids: CASSVYHNEQFF. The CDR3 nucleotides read TGTGCCAGCAGCGTATACCACAATGAGCAGTTCTTC.

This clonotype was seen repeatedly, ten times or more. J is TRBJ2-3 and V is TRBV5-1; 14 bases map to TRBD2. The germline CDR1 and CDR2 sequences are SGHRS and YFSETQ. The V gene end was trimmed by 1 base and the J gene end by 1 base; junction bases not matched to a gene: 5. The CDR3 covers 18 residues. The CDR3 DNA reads TGCGCCAGCAGCTTGAGGACTAGCGGGAGGTGGGGCACAGATACGCAGTATTTT. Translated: CASSLRTSGRWGTDTQYF. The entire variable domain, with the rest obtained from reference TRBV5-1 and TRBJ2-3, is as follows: KAGVTQTPRYLIKTRGQQVTLSCSPISGHRSVSWYQQTPGQGLQFLFEYFSETQRNKGNFPGRFSGRQFSNSRSEMNVSTLELGDSALYLCASSLRTSGRWGTDTQYFGPGTRLTVL.

The CDR3 bases are TGCAGTGCTGTTAGCGGGCGAGACACCGGGGAGCTGTTTTTT. It is translated as CSAVSGRDTGELFF. V and J are TRBV20-1 and TRBJ2-2; 7 nucleotides line up with TRBD2. After removal of 5 bases from V and 3 bases from J, the junction contained 6 bases not matched to a gene. The CDR3 covers 14 residues. Germline-derived CDR1 and CDR2 are DFQATT and SNEGSKA (reference sequence).

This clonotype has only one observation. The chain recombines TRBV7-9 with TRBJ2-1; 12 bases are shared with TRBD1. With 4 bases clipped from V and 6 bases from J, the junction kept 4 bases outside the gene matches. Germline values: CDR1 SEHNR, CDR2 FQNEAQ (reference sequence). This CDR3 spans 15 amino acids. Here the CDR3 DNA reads TGTGCCAGCAGCTCGGGACAGGGGGCGATCAATGAGCAGTTCTTC. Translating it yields CASSSGQGAINEQFF.

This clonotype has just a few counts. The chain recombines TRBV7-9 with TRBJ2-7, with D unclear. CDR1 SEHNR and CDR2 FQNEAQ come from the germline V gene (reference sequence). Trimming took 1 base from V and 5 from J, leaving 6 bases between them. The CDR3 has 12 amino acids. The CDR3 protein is CASSLVGNEQYF. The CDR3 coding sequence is TGTGCCAGCAGCTTAGTTGGGAACGAGCAGTACTTC.

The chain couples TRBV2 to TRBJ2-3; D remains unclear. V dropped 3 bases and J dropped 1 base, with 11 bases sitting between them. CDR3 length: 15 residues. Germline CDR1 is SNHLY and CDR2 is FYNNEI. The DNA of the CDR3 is TGTGCCAGCAGTGAGGGCCCCTGGGGCACAGATACGCAGTATTTT. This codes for CASSEGPWGTDTQYF. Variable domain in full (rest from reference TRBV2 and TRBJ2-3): EPEVTQTPSHQVTQMGQEVILRCVPISNHLYFYWYRQILGQKVEFLVSFYNNEISEKSEIFDDQFSVERPDGSNFTLKIRSTKLEDSAMYFCASSEGPWGTDTQYFGPGTRLTVL.

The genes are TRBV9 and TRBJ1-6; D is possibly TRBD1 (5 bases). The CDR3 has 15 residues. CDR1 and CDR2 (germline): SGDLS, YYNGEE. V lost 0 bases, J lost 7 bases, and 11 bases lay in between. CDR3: CASSVADSRNSPLHF. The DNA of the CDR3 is TGTGCCAGCAGCGTAGCTGACAGTCGCAATTCACCCCTCCACTTT. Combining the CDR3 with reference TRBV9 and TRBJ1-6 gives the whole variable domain DSGVTQTPKHLITATGQRVTLRCSPRSGDLSVYWYQQSLDQGLQFLIQYYNGEERAKGNILERFSAQQFPDLHSELNLSSLELGDSALYFCASSVADSRNSPLHFGNGTRLTVT.

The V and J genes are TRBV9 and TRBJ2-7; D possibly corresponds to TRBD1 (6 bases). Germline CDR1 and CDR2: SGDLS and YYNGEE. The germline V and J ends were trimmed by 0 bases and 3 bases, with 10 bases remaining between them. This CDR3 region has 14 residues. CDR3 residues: CASSVGQANYEQYF. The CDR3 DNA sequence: TGTGCCAGCAGCGTAGGACAGGCCAACTACGAGCAGTACTTC.

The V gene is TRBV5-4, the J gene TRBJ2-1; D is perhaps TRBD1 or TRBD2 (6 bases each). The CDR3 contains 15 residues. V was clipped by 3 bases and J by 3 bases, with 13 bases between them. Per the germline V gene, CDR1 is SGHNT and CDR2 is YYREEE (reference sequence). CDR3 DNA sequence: TGTGCCAGCAGCTCGGGCGGGACAAGCTACAATGAGCAGTTCTTC. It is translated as CASSSGGTSYNEQFF.

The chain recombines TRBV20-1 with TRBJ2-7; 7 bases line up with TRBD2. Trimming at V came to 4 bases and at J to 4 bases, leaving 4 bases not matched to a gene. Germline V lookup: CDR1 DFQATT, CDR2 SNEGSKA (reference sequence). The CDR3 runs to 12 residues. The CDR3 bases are TGCAGTGCTAATACCGGGGGGTACGAGCAGTACGTC. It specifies CSANTGGYEQYV.

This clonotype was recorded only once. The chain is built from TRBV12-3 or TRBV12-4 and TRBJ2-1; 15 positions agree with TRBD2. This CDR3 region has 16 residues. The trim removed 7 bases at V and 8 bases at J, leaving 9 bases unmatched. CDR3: CASTLLGLAGGHEQFF. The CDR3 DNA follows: TGTGCCAGCACTCTATTGGGACTAGCGGGAGGTCATGAGCAGTTCTTC.

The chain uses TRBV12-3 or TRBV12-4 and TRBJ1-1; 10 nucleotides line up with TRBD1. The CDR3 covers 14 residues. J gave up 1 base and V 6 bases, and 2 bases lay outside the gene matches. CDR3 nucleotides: TGTGCCAGCAGGGGGACAGGGGAGAACACTGAAGCTTTCTTT. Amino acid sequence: CASRGTGENTEAFF.

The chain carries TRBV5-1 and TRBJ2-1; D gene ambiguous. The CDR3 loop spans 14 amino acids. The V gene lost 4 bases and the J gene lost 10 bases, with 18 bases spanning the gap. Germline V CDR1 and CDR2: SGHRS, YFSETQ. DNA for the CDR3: TGCGCCAGCAGCCTCTCCTGGGTCGGGCGGGAGCAGTTCTTC. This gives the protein CASSLSWVGREQFF.

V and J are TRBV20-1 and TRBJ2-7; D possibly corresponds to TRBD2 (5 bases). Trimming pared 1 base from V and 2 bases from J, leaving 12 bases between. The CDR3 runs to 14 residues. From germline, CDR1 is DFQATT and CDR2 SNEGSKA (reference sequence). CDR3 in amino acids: CSARGETGTYEQYF. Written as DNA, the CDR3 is TGCAGTGCTAGAGGGGAGACGGGGACCTACGAGCAGTACTTC.

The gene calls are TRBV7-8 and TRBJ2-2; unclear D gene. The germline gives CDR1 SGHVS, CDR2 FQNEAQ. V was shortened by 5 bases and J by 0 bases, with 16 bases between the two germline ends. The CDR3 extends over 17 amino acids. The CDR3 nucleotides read TGTGCCAGCAGCCGCACTACCTTTACGGCGAACACCGGGGAGCTGTTTTTT. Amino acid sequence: CASSRTTFTANTGELFF.

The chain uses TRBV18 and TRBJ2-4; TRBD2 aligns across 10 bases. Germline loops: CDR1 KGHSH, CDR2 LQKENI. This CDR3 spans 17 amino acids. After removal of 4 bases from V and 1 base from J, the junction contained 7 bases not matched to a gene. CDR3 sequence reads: CASSRSLAGEAKNIQYF. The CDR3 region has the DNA TGTGCCAGCTCACGGTCTCTAGCGGGAGAGGCCAAAAACATTCAGTACTTC.

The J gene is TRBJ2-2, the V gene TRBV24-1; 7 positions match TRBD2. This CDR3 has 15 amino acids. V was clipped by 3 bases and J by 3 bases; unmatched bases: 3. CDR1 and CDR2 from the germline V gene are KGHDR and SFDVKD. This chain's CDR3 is CATSDPGLDTGELFF. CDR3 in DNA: TGTGCCACCAGTGATCCTGGACTAGACACCGGGGAGCTGTTTTTT.

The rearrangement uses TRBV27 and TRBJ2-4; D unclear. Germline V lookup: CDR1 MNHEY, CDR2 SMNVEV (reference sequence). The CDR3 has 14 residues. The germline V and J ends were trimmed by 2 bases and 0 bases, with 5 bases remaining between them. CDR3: CASSLIEAKNIQYF. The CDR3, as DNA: TGTGCCAGCAGTTTAATCGAAGCCAAAAACATTCAGTACTTC.